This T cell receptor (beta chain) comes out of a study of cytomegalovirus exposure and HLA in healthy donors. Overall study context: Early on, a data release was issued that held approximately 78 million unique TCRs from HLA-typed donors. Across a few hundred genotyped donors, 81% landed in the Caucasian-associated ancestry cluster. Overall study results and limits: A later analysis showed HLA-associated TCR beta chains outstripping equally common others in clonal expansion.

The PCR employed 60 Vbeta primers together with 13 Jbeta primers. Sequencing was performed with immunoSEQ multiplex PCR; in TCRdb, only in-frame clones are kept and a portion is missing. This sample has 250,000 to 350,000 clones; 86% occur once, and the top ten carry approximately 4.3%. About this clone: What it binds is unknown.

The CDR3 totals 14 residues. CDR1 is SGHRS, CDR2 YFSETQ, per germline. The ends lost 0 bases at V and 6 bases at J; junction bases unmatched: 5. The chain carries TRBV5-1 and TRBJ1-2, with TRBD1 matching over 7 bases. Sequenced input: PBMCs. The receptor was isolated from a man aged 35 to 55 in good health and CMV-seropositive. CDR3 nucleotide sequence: TGCGCCAGCAGCTTGGGAGGGGGCGAGAATGGCTACACCTTC. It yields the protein CASSLGGGENGYTF.